Following are 8 T cell receptor beta chains from one sample sequenced in a study of blood T cells in healthy people across ages. A J-beta primer mix and a sample-barcoded 5' primer were used in a second PCR of about 7 to 12 cycles. A single record per CDR3 protein comes from TCRdb applying MiXCR to the 5' RACE reads. The data show approximately 1.5 million distinct CDR3 sequences, 35% to 45% seen once. Sequences were obtained from blood. These receptors were obtained from a woman between 18 and 29 years old in good health.

Here the CDR3 DNA reads TGTGCCAGCAGCGTAGGTCCTGTTCAAGATACGCAGTATTTT. Protein product: CASSVGPVQDTQYF. J is TRBJ2-3 and V is TRBV9; D not certain. Germline loops: CDR1 SGDLS, CDR2 YYNGEE. Trimming removed 0 bases at V and 5 bases at J, with 10 bases between. This CDR3 is built from 14 residues.

The chain is built from TRBV11-2 and TRBJ2-6; D not certain. In germline, CDR1 is SGHAT, CDR2 FQNNGV. The V gene lost 1 base and the J gene lost 4 bases, with 11 bases spanning the gap. CDR3 length: 16 residues. CDR3 protein: CASSLAREWGANVLTF. In DNA, the CDR3 is TGTGCCAGCAGCTTAGCTCGAGAATGGGGGGCCAACGTCCTGACTTTC.

This clonotype was seen only a few times. The genes are TRBV12-3 or TRBV12-4 and TRBJ2-5; 11 nucleotides agree with TRBD2. V lost 5 bases, J lost 4 bases, and 6 bases stayed unmatched. The CDR3 totals 15 residues. CDR3 sequence reads: CASSPIAGGRETQYF. The CDR3 nucleotides read TGTGCCAGCAGTCCAATAGCGGGGGGGCGAGAGACCCAGTACTTC.

As to this clonotype: This may be a read error, as it is one base from a much larger clone. The V and J genes are TRBV10-3 and TRBJ1-2; D not certain. Per the germline V gene, CDR1 is ENHRY and CDR2 is SYGVKD. The germline V and J ends were trimmed by 6 bases and 2 bases, with 16 bases remaining between them. The CDR3 runs to 15 residues. The CDR3 loop reads CAISLDDWTNYGYTF. Written as DNA, the CDR3 is TGTGCCATCAGCCTTGATGACTGGACCAACTATGGCTACACCTTC.

Only a few counts were recorded for this clonotype. This rearrangement joins TRBV12-3 or TRBV12-4 to TRBJ1-1; 7 nucleotides line up with TRBD1. CDR3 length: 15 amino acids. Trimming took 2 bases from V and 4 from J; bases not matched to a gene: 7. The CDR3 sequence: CASSLSAGGFTEAFF. The DNA for the CDR3 is TGTGCCAGCAGTTTATCCGCAGGGGGTTTCACTGAAGCTTTCTTT.

This clonotype was seen only a few times. The chain employs TRBV12-3 or TRBV12-4 and TRBJ1-5; D is undetermined. Trimming pared 4 bases from V and 0 bases from J, leaving 13 bases between. The CDR3 is 16 amino acids. CDR3 nucleotides: TGTGCCAGCAGTTCTGAGACTGTCCTTAGCAATCAGCCCCAGCATTTT. Translation: CASSSETVLSNQPQHF.

The chain has TRBV6-5 and TRBJ1-2, with D possibly TRBD1 on 6 matching bases. Germline CDR1 and CDR2: MNHEY and SVGAGI. This CDR3 has 12 amino acids. The V end was cut by 6 bases, the J end by 8 bases, with 13 bases between. The CDR3 region has the DNA TGTGCCAGCAGGAAATACAGGGAGGGCTACACCTTC. Protein: CASRKYREGYTF.

The chain joins TRBV20-1 to TRBJ1-4; D is ambiguous. CDR1 and CDR2 (germline): DFQATT, SNEGSKA (reference sequence). Trimming removed 7 bases from V and 6 bases from J, with 18 bases in between. The CDR3 runs to 14 residues. CDR3 in amino acids: CSVREGFFDEKLFF. The CDR3 DNA reads TGCAGTGTCCGGGAAGGGTTTTTTGATGAAAAACTGTTTTTT.